Listed below are T cell receptor beta chains from one sample, sequenced in a study of blood T cell repertoires in COVID-19. Using immunoSEQ multiplex PCR, the repertoire was profiled, and TCRdb retains in-frame clones only, with some absent. The sample shows about 210,000 clones, more than 75% of them seen only once. The sequenced material came from peripheral blood. These TCRs come from a woman aged 80 or older with acute or convalescent COVID-19. Each CDR3 is given with its conserved first and last residue. The order of the fields is J gene, clone size, D gene, V gene, CDR3 DNA, CDR3 protein. D genes are given only for firm matches. For some rows the clone size is stated as once, few or many, or as a class when expanded; others skip it.

TRBJ2-1 | NA | TRBD2 | TRBV7-2 | TGTGCCAGCAGCCCCCGCCTAGCGGGATACAATGAGCAGTTCTTC | CASSPRLAGYNEQFF
TRBJ1-2 | NA | NA | TRBV21-1 | TGTGCCAGCCGTCTCTCTCCTCATGGCTACACCTTC | CASRLSPHGYTF
TRBJ2-1 | NA | NA | TRBV6-4 | TGTGCCAGCAGTGACTCAAATTTGCGGGCTGACAATGAGCAGTTCTTC | CASSDSNLRADNEQFF
TRBJ1-3 | NA | TRBD1 | TRBV10-3 | TGTGCCATCAGTGAGTCCCAAAACAGGGGTTCAAACACCATATATTTT | CAISESQNRGSNTIYF
TRBJ1-2 | NA | NA | TRBV11-1 | TGTGCCAGCAGCTATACCGGGACACAAAGCAACTATGGCTACACCTTC | CASSYTGTQSNYGYTF
TRBJ1-6 | NA | TRBD1 | TRBV27 | TGTGCCAGCAGATGGACAGGGAAGGAGTCACCCCTCCACTTT | CASRWTGKESPLHF
TRBJ1-1 | NA | TRBD1 | TRBV10-3 | TGTGCCATCATGGACAGGGAGAGCACTGAAGCTTTCTTT | CAIMDRESTEAFF
TRBJ1-2 | NA | NA | TRBV15 | TGTGCCACCAGCAGTGGCCTCAACTATGGCTACACCTTC | CATSSGLNYGYTF
TRBJ1-2 | few | NA | TRBV6-6 | TGTGCCAGCAGTTACTCGGGAGGGGTTGATGGCTACACCTTC | CASSYSGGVDGYTF
TRBJ1-1 | once | NA | TRBV9 | TGTGCCAGCAGCGTAGTTACAGGTTTAGGCACTGAAGCTTTCTTT | CASSVVTGLGTEAFF
TRBJ2-1 | NA | NA | TRBV21-1 | TGTGCCAGCAGCCTTACCAGCGGGCCTCTTAGCTCCTACAATGAGCAGTTCTTC | CASSLTSGPLSSYNEQFF
TRBJ1-6 | NA | NA | TRBV25-1 | TGTGCCAGCAGTCGACAGGTTGACAGCTCCTATAATTCACCCCTCCACTTT | CASSRQVDSSYNSPLHF
TRBJ2-2 | NA | TRBD2 | TRBV5-1 | TGCGCCAGCAGCTTGGAAACTAGCGGGATTGACACCGGGGAGCTGTTTTTT | CASSLETSGIDTGELFF
TRBJ2-1 | NA | NA | TRBV7-9 | TGTGCCAGCAGCCAACTAGGGTCCAATGAGCAGTTCTTC | CASSQLGSNEQFF
TRBJ2-7 | few | NA | TRBV3-1/TRBV3-2 | TGTGCCAGCGAGGCAAGCTCCTACGAGCAGTACTTC | CASEASSYEQYF
TRBJ2-3 | NA | NA | TRBV6-2/TRBV6-3 | TGTGCCAGCAGTTACTCGCTTTCGATTAGCGGACGACAGTATTTT | CASSYSLSISGRQYF
TRBJ1-1 | NA | NA | TRBV7-2 | TGTGCCAGCAGCTCCCAGTTGAACACTGAAGCTTTCTTT | CASSSQLNTEAFF
TRBJ1-2 | NA | NA | TRBV19 | TGTGCCAGTAGGGCGGGGCTATCTGGCTACACCTTC | CASRAGLSGYTF
TRBJ1-1 | NA | NA | TRBV18 | TGTGCCAGCTCACTTGGTTTGAGTTACACTGAAGCTTTCTTT | CASSLGLSYTEAFF
TRBJ1-3 | NA | NA | TRBV9 | TGTGCCAGCAGCGACAGGGCTGGAAACACCATATATTTT | CASSDRAGNTIYF
TRBJ2-2 | NA | NA | TRBV12-5 | TGTGCTAGTGGTTTACTACAGGGGGGGTACACCGGGGAGCTGTTTTTT | CASGLLQGGYTGELFF
TRBJ1-5 | once | NA | TRBV2 | TGTGCCAGCAGTGATATCAGGGCTCAGCCCCAGCATTTT | CASSDIRAQPQHF
TRBJ1-2 | NA | NA | TRBV5-1 | TGCGCCAGCAGCTTGGACGGAGACTATGGCTACACCTTC | CASSLDGDYGYTF
TRBJ1-3 | NA | NA | TRBV5-1 | TGCGCCAGCAGCAGGGCGGGGAACTCTGGAAACACCATATATTTT | CASSRAGNSGNTIYF
TRBJ2-6 | NA | TRBD2 | TRBV19 | TGTGCCACGGGGGGAAACTCTGGGGCCAACGTCCTGACTTTC | CATGGNSGANVLTF
TRBJ1-1 | few | NA | TRBV18 | TGTGCCAGCTCACCGACACAGGGCTCTAAGAACACTGAAGCTTTCTTT | CASSPTQGSKNTEAFF
TRBJ1-2 | NA | NA | TRBV5-6 | TGTGCCAGCAGCCCCGACAGCTATGGCTACACCTTC | CASSPDSYGYTF
TRBJ2-7 | NA | NA | TRBV27 | TGTGCCAGCCGATATCGAGGAGAGAGCTCCTACGAGCAGTACTTC | CASRYRGESSYEQYF